This T cell receptor (beta chain) was sequenced during a study of cytotoxic CD8 clonotypes in ibrutinib-treated CLL. Overall study results and limits: For progressing versus sustained-remission patients, sampling times were not the same. Clonality grew at ibrutinib response; at progression, it decreased back toward baseline.

With regard to this clone: Its antigen is unidentified.

Data came from immunoSEQ multiplex PCR; TCRdb stores just in-frame clones and leaves some out. The sample holds tens of thousands of clones, 71% seen once. The CDR3 is made up of 14 amino acids. V was pared by 5 bases and J by 5 bases, with 16 bases between. Germline V gives CDR1 WSHSY, CDR2 SAAADI. The input for sequencing was PBMCs, taken after 12 months of ibrutinib treatment. The rearrangement uses TRBV10-2 and TRBJ2-7; D perhaps matches TRBD1 (6 bases). This clonotype originated in a human donor with chronic lymphocytic leukemia. CDR3 sequence reads: CASSNRATANEQYF. The DNA of the CDR3 is TGCGCCAGCAGTAACAGGGCCACAGCCAACGAGCAGTACTTC.